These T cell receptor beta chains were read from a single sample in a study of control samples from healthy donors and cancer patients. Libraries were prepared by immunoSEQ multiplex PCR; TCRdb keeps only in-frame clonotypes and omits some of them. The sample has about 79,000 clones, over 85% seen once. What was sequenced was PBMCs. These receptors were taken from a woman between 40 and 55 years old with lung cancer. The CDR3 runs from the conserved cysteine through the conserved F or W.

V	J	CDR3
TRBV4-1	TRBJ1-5	CASSQEVGPGNQPQHF
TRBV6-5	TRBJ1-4	CASRAGTVNEKLFF
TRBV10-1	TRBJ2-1	CASSLAGGSMDEQFF
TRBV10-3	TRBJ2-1	CAISESGQGSYNEQFF
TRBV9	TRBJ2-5	CASSVGTEGTQYF
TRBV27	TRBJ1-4	CASSLLRGQPTATNEKLFF
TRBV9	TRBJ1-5	CASSVAGDNQPQHF
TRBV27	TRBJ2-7	CASKTGKNYEQYF
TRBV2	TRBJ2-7	CASSGLGVQYF
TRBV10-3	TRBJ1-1	CAISDLRDQNTEAFF
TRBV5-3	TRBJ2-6	CARSLASSGANVLTF
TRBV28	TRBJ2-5	CASSLPGRKRETQYF
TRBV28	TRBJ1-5	CASSLSFDTIKGDAPQHF
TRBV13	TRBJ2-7	CASSLGSRFEQYF
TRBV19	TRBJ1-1	CASRNGQVVGKHTEAFF
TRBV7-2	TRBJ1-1	CASSLGQETEAFF
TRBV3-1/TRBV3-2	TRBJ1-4	CASSQSEKLFF
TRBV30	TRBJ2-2	CAWRTSGGRVGELFF
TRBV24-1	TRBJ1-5	CATSGGGGGPQHF
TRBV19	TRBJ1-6	CASSPSGTGSSPLHF
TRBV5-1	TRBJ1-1	CASSWEGGALNTEAFF
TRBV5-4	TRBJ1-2	CASSLTSNYGYTF
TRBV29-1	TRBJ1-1	CSFYRILGTEAFF
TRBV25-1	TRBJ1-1	CASSVGTGIEAFF
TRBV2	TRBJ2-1	CASSERQGIYNEQFF
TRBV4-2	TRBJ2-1	CASSPNPRQGYNEQFF
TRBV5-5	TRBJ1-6	CASSRGQGVFSLHF
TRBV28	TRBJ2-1	CASSLWGGRQFF
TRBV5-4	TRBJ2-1	CASSVGDEQFF
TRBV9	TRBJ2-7	CASSVGHNYEQYF
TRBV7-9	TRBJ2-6	CASSLSEVAGANVLTF
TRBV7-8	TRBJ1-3	CASSLGSGNTIYF
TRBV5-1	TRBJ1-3	CASSTGMGNTIYF
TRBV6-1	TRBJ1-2	CASSEGEGQHYGYTF
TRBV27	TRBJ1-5	CASSLGLSNQPQHF
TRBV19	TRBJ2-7	CASSPGTGIYEQYF
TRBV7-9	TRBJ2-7	CASSPDRGLTYEQYF
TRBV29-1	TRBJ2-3	CSAVTSGEIDTQYF
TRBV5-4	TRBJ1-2	CASSSAGLPYGYTF
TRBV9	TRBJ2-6	CASSASSGANVLTF
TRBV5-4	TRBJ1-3	CASSWGGTSGNTIYF
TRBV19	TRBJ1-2	CASSNRVGDGYTF
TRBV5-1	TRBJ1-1	CASSSSFNDGTEAFF
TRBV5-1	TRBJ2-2	CASSLAGGIGGELFF
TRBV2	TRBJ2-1	CASVQPAQFF
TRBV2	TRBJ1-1	CASSVMGNTEAFF
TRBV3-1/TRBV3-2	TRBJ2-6	CASRTGTGGVLTF
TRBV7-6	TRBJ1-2	CASSLGDYGYTF
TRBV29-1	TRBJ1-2	CSVAKDENYGYTF